This T cell receptor beta chain comes out of a study of cytomegalovirus exposure and HLA in healthy donors. Study-wide results and caveats: Among CMV-associated TCR beta chains, most appeared HLA-restricted in a later analysis. Sequence variants that were highly shared formed a cluster that was likely a sequencing artifact. Some V segments, TRBV6-2 and TRBV6-3 among them, were indistinguishable and were therefore excluded.

The V gene's germline CDR1 is LNHNV and CDR2 YYDKDF (reference sequence). This CDR3 is built from 17 residues. J gave up 3 bases and V 3 bases, and 10 bases lay outside the gene matches. This clone is a singleton in its sample. What it binds is unknown. Vbeta (60) and Jbeta (13) primers were used in the PCR. Assay: immunoSEQ multiplex PCR; the TCRdb copy retains only in-frame clones and omits some. The table has around 120,000 clones, under 85% seen once. The chain links TRBV15 to TRBJ2-2, with 7 bases identical to TRBD2. This TCR derives from a human donor in good health. The specimen sequenced was PBMCs. The DNA for the CDR3 is TGTGCCACCAGCAGGGGGGGAGGGGACCTCTACACCGGGGAGCTGTTTTTT. Amino acids: CATSRGGGDLYTGELFF.